The 22 T cell receptor beta chains below come from one sample, sequenced in a study of beta chain features in type 1 diabetes (dated by TCRdb to the late 2010s). Library creation used the immunoSEQ multiplex PCR assay. All of the isolated RNA was reverse transcribed with the High Capacity cDNA Reverse Transcription Kit, so expressed TCRB transcripts were sequenced. Not all clones reach the TCRdb copy of this immuneACCESS table, which keeps in-frame sequences only. Checked studies attribute under half of the gap to unresolved V genes and leave the rest unexplained. The sample table shows under 400,000 clones, and around a fifth are seen once. The ten largest clones capture about 0.044% of the sample. The sequencing input was naive CD4+ T cells from blood. Taken with the paper, the label for cell subset or site translates to: true naive CD4+ T cells. The source is a woman aged 18-35 years in good health.

This clone was observed a handful of times. The chain is built from TRBV9 and TRBJ2-5, with 7 bases that match TRBD1. Germline trimming cut 0 bases from V and 4 bases from J; bases unmatched to any gene: 6. Germline loops: CDR1 SGDLS, CDR2 YYNGEE. The CDR3 sequence is 15 residues long. The CDR3 loop is CASSVDEGATETQYF. CDR3 sequence (DNA): TGTGCCAGCAGCGTAGATGAGGGGGCAACAGAGACCCAGTACTTC.

As DNA, the CDR3 is TGTGCCTGGGAGGGCGGGAGGGCCAACACCGGGGAGCTGTTTTTT. Translated, it gives CAWEGGRANTGELFF. The rearrangement joins TRBV30 to TRBJ2-2, with 9 positions matching TRBD2. Trimming removed 5 bases from V and 2 bases from J; junction bases left unmatched: 6. This CDR3 spans 15 amino acids. Germline loops: CDR1 GTSNPN, CDR2 SVGIG (reference sequence).

This clone was counted between two and nine times. The rearrangement links TRBV7-8 to TRBJ2-1; no definite D call. Trimming shortened V by 3 bases and J by 10 bases, and 19 bases separated the two germline ends. Germline V gives CDR1 SGHVS, CDR2 FQNEAQ. The CDR3 totals 15 residues. CDR3 nucleotide sequence: TGTGCCAGCAGCTTCCTACGCACAAGACAAGGAGAGCAGTTCTTC. This sequence encodes CASSFLRTRQGEQFF.

As for this clone: The sample carries other DNA sequences with the same CDR3. The V call is TRBV5-1, the J call TRBJ2-7; the match to TRBD1 covers 10 bases. CDR3 size: 14 residues. Germline CDR1 reads SGHRS; CDR2 reads YFSETQ. The ends lost 4 bases at V and 3 bases at J; junction bases unmatched: 4. This CDR3 is CASSLRTGGYEQYF. In nucleotides, the CDR3 is TGCGCCAGCAGCCTTAGGACAGGGGGCTACGAGCAGTACTTC. The whole variable domain, filled in from reference TRBV5-1 and TRBJ2-7, reads KAGVTQTPRYLIKTRGQQVTLSCSPISGHRSVSWYQQTPGQGLQFLFEYFSETQRNKGNFPGRFSGRQFSNSRSEMNVSTLELGDSALYLCASSLRTGGYEQYFGPGTRLTVT.

V is TRBV19 and J is TRBJ2-7, with TRBD1 identical over 7 bases. V was pared by 5 bases and J by 1 base, with 8 bases of the junction left unmatched. From germline, CDR1 is LNHDA and CDR2 SQIVND (reference sequence). The length of the CDR3 is 15 residues. As DNA, the CDR3 is TGTGCCAGTAGTTTCGGGACAGCGCAGTCCTACGAGCAGTACTTC. Its translation is CASSFGTAQSYEQYF.

The CDR3 reads CAWIGTSGRAGYEQYF. In nucleotides, the CDR3 is TGTGCCTGGATTGGGACTAGCGGGAGGGCGGGCTACGAGCAGTACTTC. The rearrangement uses TRBV30 and TRBJ2-7, with 16 bases identical to TRBD2. The CDR3 is 16 amino acids. Looked up from germline, CDR1 is GTSNPN and CDR2 is SVGIG (reference sequence). V gave up 4 bases and J gave up 3 bases; unmatched junction bases: 6.

This clone occurred a few times. The rearrangement links TRBV7-2 to TRBJ1-1, with D maybe TRBD1 (6 bases). V shed 5 bases and J shed 6 bases, with 16 bases lying between them. The CDR3 loop spans 14 amino acids. Per germline, CDR1 SGHTA and CDR2 FQGNSA. The CDR3 sequence is CASSALQGYAEAFF. CDR3 nucleotides: TGTGCCAGCAGCGCACTACAGGGATACGCTGAAGCTTTCTTT.

This clone was seen more than once but under ten times. This chain joins TRBV5-1 and TRBJ2-5; no firm D call. Germline V gene data show CDR1 as SGHRS and CDR2 as YFSETQ. Trimming removed 4 bases at V and 5 bases at J, with 9 bases between. This CDR3 has 12 residues. CDR3 DNA sequence: TGCGCCAGCAGCCGCTCCGGGGAGACCCAGTACTTC. It encodes CASSRSGETQYF. Using reference TRBV5-1 and TRBJ2-5 for the parts outside the CDR3, the full variable domain is KAGVTQTPRYLIKTRGQQVTLSCSPISGHRSVSWYQQTPGQGLQFLFEYFSETQRNKGNFPGRFSGRQFSNSRSEMNVSTLELGDSALYLCASSRSGETQYFGPGTRLLVL.

This sequence joins TRBV18 and TRBJ2-7, with D possibly matching TRBD2 (6 bases). The CDR3 is made up of 15 amino acids. Trimming removed 6 bases from V and 9 bases from J, with 24 bases in between. From germline, CDR1 is KGHSH and CDR2 LQKENI. CDR3 DNA: TGTGCCAGCTCCTACGACGGGGGAATTCTTACGGGGCAGTACTTC. This sequence encodes CASSYDGGILTGQYF.

Only a few counts were recorded for this clone. This chain links TRBV4-2 with TRBJ2-1; D might be TRBD2 (6 bases). Between the trimmed V and J ends, which lost 2 bases and 6 bases, there was a span of 20 bases. CDR3 length: 17 residues. Germline assignment: CDR1 LGHNA and CDR2 YNFKEQ. CDR3 sequence (DNA): TGTGCCAGCAGCCAACCCTCGGGTAGGGGAGGCAGCAATGAGCAGTTCTTC. The encoded protein is CASSQPSGRGGSNEQFF.

This clone came up a few times. The chain is built from TRBV7-2 and TRBJ1-1; D is undetermined. V was clipped by 5 bases and J by 0 bases, with 10 bases between them. Germline V gene data show CDR1 as SGHTA and CDR2 as FQGNSA. The CDR3 sequence is 14 residues long. The CDR3 DNA follows: TGTGCCAGCAGCCGATCGACTGTGAACACTGAAGCTTTCTTT. Translation: CASSRSTVNTEAFF.

The chain uses TRBV25-1 and TRBJ2-3; 11 nucleotides align to TRBD2. Germline V gene data show CDR1 as MGHDK and CDR2 as SYGVNS. After removal of 6 bases from V and 1 base from J, the junction contained 6 bases not matched to a gene. The CDR3 spans 16 residues. CDR3 amino acids: CASSDSGRGRTDTQYF. The DNA for the CDR3 is TGTGCCAGCAGCGATAGCGGGAGGGGACGCACAGATACGCAGTATTTT.

The rearrangement uses TRBV5-1 and TRBJ2-5, with D possibly TRBD2 on 5 matching bases. CDR3 length: 14 amino acids. V gave up 3 bases and J gave up 5 bases, with 14 bases separating them. Germline V gives CDR1 SGHRS, CDR2 YFSETQ. The CDR3 coding sequence is TGCGCCAGCAGCTCGGGGTATCTACCTGAGACCCAGTACTTC. This sequence encodes CASSSGYLPETQYF.

This clone was recorded a few times. In the same sample, other DNA sequences code for this CDR3. The CDR3: CASSQDSGTEAFF. Written as DNA, the CDR3 is TGCGCCAGCAGCCAAGATTCGGGGACTGAAGCTTTCTTT. V gene TRBV4-1 combines with J gene TRBJ1-1; no clear D gene. The CDR3 contains 13 residues. The V gene lost 0 bases and the J gene lost 5 bases, with 7 bases spanning the gap. Germline values: CDR1 MGHRA, CDR2 YSYEKL.

The chain recombines TRBV2 with TRBJ1-2; possible D gene TRBD1, 5 bases. Germline V gene data show CDR1 as SNHLY and CDR2 as FYNNEI. CDR3 length: 13 residues. V dropped 3 bases and J dropped 2 bases, with 7 bases sitting between them. CDR3 protein: CASSEGGNYGYTF. The CDR3 DNA follows: TGTGCCAGCAGTGAGGGGGGGAACTATGGCTACACCTTC.

The chain joins TRBV4-1 to TRBJ1-1, with a possible D match to TRBD1 (6 bases). The CDR3 sequence is 18 residues long. Germline V gene sequence: CDR1 MGHRA, CDR2 YSYEKL. Trimming shortened V by 3 bases and J by 2 bases, and 22 bases separated the two germline ends. The CDR3 is CASSHFPRGGSGNTEAFF. The CDR3 bases are TGCGCCAGCAGCCACTTCCCCAGGGGAGGGTCGGGAAACACTGAAGCTTTCTTT.

On this clone itself: This sample also contains other DNA sequences that code for the same CDR3. The V and J genes are TRBV7-2 and TRBJ2-5, with D possibly TRBD2 on 5 matching bases. Deletions cut 2 bases from V and 2 bases from J, with 6 bases between. Germline V gives CDR1 SGHTA, CDR2 FQGNSA. This CDR3 contains 13 residues. CDR3 coding DNA: TGTGCCAGCAGCTTAAGAGGGCAAGAGACCCAGTACTTC. This codes for CASSLRGQETQYF.

This clone was detected a few times. The gene calls are TRBV30 and TRBJ1-4; no reliable D call. CDR1 is GTSNPN and CDR2 is SVGIG in the germline V gene (reference sequence). The CDR3 is 13 residues long. The V end lost 2 bases, the J end lost 6 bases, and 10 bases lay between the germline ends. Here the CDR3 DNA reads TGTGCCTGGAGTTCCCCGGCGGATGAAAAACTGTTTTTT. Translation: CAWSSPADEKLFF.

The genes are TRBV4-1 and TRBJ2-3, with 7 bases identical to TRBD1. The CDR3 loop spans 14 amino acids. Unmatched junction bases numbered 4, after V lost 4 bases and J lost 3 bases. From germline, CDR1 is MGHRA and CDR2 YSYEKL. This chain's CDR3 is CASSPTGLTDTQYF. The CDR3 nucleotides are TGCGCCAGCAGCCCGACAGGGTTAACAGATACGCAGTATTTT.

The V gene is TRBV7-2, the J gene TRBJ2-7; 9 nucleotides agree with TRBD1. CDR3 length: 15 residues. Looked up from germline, CDR1 is SGHTA and CDR2 is FQGNSA. The trim removed 1 base at V and 4 bases at J, leaving 5 bases unmatched. CDR3 region: CASSLGGTGTYEQYF. The DNA of the CDR3 is TGTGCCAGCAGCTTAGGAGGGACAGGGACGTACGAGCAGTACTTC.

The table lists this clone with a few counts. In nucleotides, the CDR3 is TGCGCCAGCAGCCCCGGACTAGCGGGTAACAATGAGCAGTTCTTC. The encoded protein is CASSPGLAGNNEQFF. This chain connects TRBV5-1 to TRBJ2-1, with 11 bases matching TRBD2. After removal of 4 bases from V and 5 bases from J, the junction contained 5 bases not matched to a gene. Per germline, CDR1 SGHRS and CDR2 YFSETQ. CDR3 length: 15 residues.

V is TRBV15 and J is TRBJ1-2, with 7 bases lining up with TRBD1. The germline CDR1 and CDR2 sequences are LNHNV and YYDKDF (reference sequence). The CDR3 consists of 14 residues. V dropped 3 bases and J dropped 6; count of bases not matched to a gene: 7. CDR3 loop: CATSSRQGSDGYTF. In DNA form, the CDR3 reads TGTGCCACCAGCAGTCGACAGGGAAGCGATGGCTACACCTTC. Combining the CDR3 with reference TRBV15 and TRBJ1-2 gives the whole variable domain DAMVIQNPRYQVTQFGKPVTLSCSQTLNHNVMYWYQQKSSQAPKLLFHYYDKDFNNEADTPDNFQSRRPNTSFCFLDIRSPGLGDTAMYLCATSSRQGSDGYTFGSGTRLTVV.